What follows describes a single TCR beta chain. Its antigen is currently unknown. This record comes from a study of OX40 agonist ivuxolimab in advanced cancers. Study as a whole: A mean age of around 66 years, range about 20 to 79, was recorded, and roughly 80% were male.

Study-level findings and limits: The mean number of expanded clones was higher in CD8+ T cells than in CD4+.

Assay: immunoSEQ multiplex PCR; the TCRdb copy retains only in-frame clones and omits some. Seen here are under 80,000 clones, roughly 90% observed once, and the top ten hold approximately 9.3%. This CDR3 spans 13 amino acids. Germline V CDR1 and CDR2: SNHLY, FYNNEI. Between the trimmed V and J ends, which lost 6 bases and 0 bases, there was a span of 9 bases. The chain employs TRBV2 and TRBJ2-7; D not certain. This sequence was found in an adult with an advanced solid tumor such as melanoma, head and neck, liver or kidney cancer. Material: CD4+ or CD8+ T cells sorted from blood, obtained in a trial of the OX40 agonist ivuxolimab. This CDR3 reads CASSTSNSYEQYF. DNA of the CDR3: TGTGCCAGCAGCACTTCGAACTCCTACGAGCAGTACTTC.